The clone carrying this TCR beta chain was seen a few times. These data originate in a study of cytomegalovirus exposure and HLA in healthy donors. The PCR was carried out with 60 Vbeta primers and 13 Jbeta primers. Produced via immunoSEQ multiplex PCR; TCRdb's table is partial and in-frame only. This sample carries approximately 220,000 clones, roughly 80% of them seen once, and the ten largest clones take about 16%. The receptor comes from a man aged 35-49 years in good health and CMV-seronegative. The sequencing input was PBMCs.

CDR3 protein: CSGQGISYNEQFF. The DNA of the CDR3 is TGCAGCGGACAGGGGATTTCCTACAATGAGCAGTTCTTC. V gene TRBV29-1 combines with J gene TRBJ2-1; 8 bases map to TRBD1. CDR1 and CDR2 (germline): SQVTM, ANQGSEA. Trimming cost V 7 bases and J 1 base; bases outside gene matches: 3. The CDR3 totals 13 residues.